Each of the 30 T cell receptor beta chains below was sequenced from the same sample in a study of beta chain features in type 1 diabetes. The entirety of the isolated RNA underwent reverse transcription, so expressed TCRB transcripts were sequenced. Some clones are missing from TCRdb's copy, which holds only in-frame ones; the method was immunoSEQ multiplex PCR. The data contain approximately 330,000 clones, approximately 11% of them singletons. The sequenced sample consisted of naive CD4+ T cells from blood. These receptors were collected from a woman in her 30s in good health.

There are a few counts of this clone. The junction differs from germline at one of its ends, possibly a read error. The CDR3 loop is CASRLGGRDGPDTQYF. CDR3 nucleotides: TGTGCCAGCAGATTAGGAGGGCGGGATGGTCCAGATACGCAGTATTTT. The V call is TRBV7-6, the J call TRBJ2-3, with a weak D call TRBD2 (6 bases). The CDR3 length is 16 residues. Looked up from germline, CDR1 is SGHVS and CDR2 is FNYEAQ.

This chain links TRBV9 with TRBJ2-7, with 9 bases lining up with TRBD1. Germline V gene data show CDR1 as SGDLS and CDR2 as YYNGEE. CDR3 length: 15 residues. V shed 4 bases and J 0 bases; nucleotides not matched to a gene: 5. The CDR3 DNA sequence: TGTGCCAGCAGCTTCGGGACAGGGCTCTCCTACGAGCAGTACTTC. Encoded protein: CASSFGTGLSYEQYF.

This clone came up a few times. V and J are TRBV28 and TRBJ2-3; D perhaps matches TRBD2 (7 bases). The germline gives CDR1 MDHEN, CDR2 SYDVKM. V gave up 3 bases and J gave up 4 bases, with 14 bases separating them. The CDR3 consists of 15 residues. CDR3 DNA: TGTGCCAGCAGTTTGGGGGGGCCCACGGCAGATACGCAGTATTTT. Protein: CASSLGGPTADTQYF.

The chain carries TRBV7-2 and TRBJ1-1; a possible D gene is TRBD1 (6 bases). CDR1 SGHTA and CDR2 FQGNSA come from the germline V gene. V gave up 5 bases and J gave up 0 bases, with 13 bases separating them. The CDR3 extends over 15 amino acids. CDR3 sequence (DNA): TGTGCCAGCAGCAGGGCGGGGGCCATGAACACTGAAGCTTTCTTT. This encodes CASSRAGAMNTEAFF.

This clone was seen repeatedly, ten times or more. The chain carries TRBV14 and TRBJ2-5; 7 bases match TRBD2. The germline gives CDR1 SGHDN, CDR2 FVKESK. Trimming removed 0 bases from V and 5 bases from J; junction bases left unmatched: 3. This CDR3 has 14 residues. The CDR3 bases are TGTGCCAGCAGCCAAGAATGGCGGGAGGAGACCCAGTACTTC. Its translation is CASSQEWREETQYF.

V is TRBV6-1 and J is TRBJ2-7; tentatively, D is TRBD2 (7 bases). This CDR3 has 17 amino acids. Germline-derived CDR1 and CDR2 are MNHNS and SASEGT. Trimming shortened V by 2 bases and J by 1 base, and 18 bases separated the two germline ends. CDR3 loop: CASSESGGGSGSYEQYF. The CDR3 nucleotides are TGTGCCAGCAGTGAATCCGGGGGCGGGAGTGGATCCTACGAGCAGTACTTC.

This clone has only a few counts. The V gene is TRBV6-5, the J gene TRBJ2-7; 10 positions match TRBD1. Germline CDR1 MNHEY, CDR2 SVGAGI. V shed 5 bases and J 9 bases; nucleotides not matched to a gene: 10. The CDR3 contains 14 residues. In DNA form, the CDR3 reads TGTGCCAGCAGTACCGGGACAGGGGCTCTTCGGCAGTACTTC. Translated, it gives CASSTGTGALRQYF.

This clone was counted only a few times. As DNA, the CDR3 is TGTGCCAGCAGTGGGAGCGGGGTGAGGGGCCAAGAGACCCAGTACTTC. This translates into CASSGSGVRGQETQYF. V gene TRBV28 combines with J gene TRBJ2-5; 7 bases match TRBD2. The junction had 10 bases not matched to a gene; V was cut back by 5 bases and J by 1 base. The length of the CDR3 is 16 residues. Germline CDR1 is MDHEN and CDR2 is SYDVKM.

The chain links TRBV25-1 to TRBJ1-4, with D perhaps matching TRBD1 (6 bases). This CDR3 has 15 residues. V was shortened by 3 bases and J by 8 bases, with 16 bases between the two germline ends. Per the germline V gene, CDR1 is MGHDK and CDR2 is SYGVNS. The CDR3 region is CASSDVQGLREKLFF. The CDR3 DNA reads as TGTGCCAGCAGTGACGTACAGGGTCTTCGAGAAAAACTGTTTTTT.

This rearrangement joins TRBV28 to TRBJ2-7; maybe TRBD2 (5 bases). V lost 5 bases to trimming and J lost 4 bases, with 18 bases between them. CDR1 is MDHEN and CDR2 is SYDVKM in the germline V gene. The CDR3 loop spans 15 amino acids. The CDR3 spells CASSPAEERSYEQYF. The CDR3 nucleotides read TGTGCCAGCAGTCCAGCGGAAGAAAGATCTTACGAGCAGTACTTC.

This chain joins TRBV4-2 and TRBJ2-3; unclear D gene. This CDR3 has 15 residues. CDR1 and CDR2 (germline): LGHNA, YNFKEQ. The V end lost 1 base, the J end lost 5 bases, and 13 bases lay between the germline ends. The CDR3 loop is CASSQVSSVGDTQYF. DNA for the CDR3: TGTGCCAGCAGCCAAGTATCAAGCGTAGGAGATACGCAGTATTTT.

The V gene is TRBV18, the J gene TRBJ1-2; the D is unclear. Trimming left V 1 base short and J 8 bases short, with 11 bases between. CDR1 KGHSH and CDR2 LQKENI come from the germline V gene. There are 13 residues in the CDR3. The CDR3 loop is CASSPQDSSGYTF. CDR3 nucleotides: TGTGCCAGCTCACCACAAGACTCGTCGGGCTACACCTTC.

This rearrangement joins TRBV2 to TRBJ1-4; TRBD1 matches 7 bases. The germline gives CDR1 SNHLY, CDR2 FYNNEI. V lost 6 bases to trimming and J lost 0 bases; unmatched junction nucleotides: 1. The CDR3 length is 14 residues. The CDR3 region has the DNA TGTGCCAGCAGAGGGACAGCAACTAATGAAAAACTGTTTTTT. Translated, it gives CASRGTATNEKLFF.

The rearrangement joins TRBV28 to TRBJ2-1; D is perhaps TRBD1 (6 bases). Per the germline V gene, CDR1 is MDHEN and CDR2 is SYDVKM. This CDR3 comprises 17 residues. Deletions cut 6 bases from V and 0 bases from J, with 18 bases between. The chain's CDR3 is CASSPHGGGRSYNEQFF. CDR3 nucleotides: TGTGCCAGCAGCCCCCATGGGGGCGGGCGCTCCTACAATGAGCAGTTCTTC.

There are a few counts of this clone. This sequence joins TRBV7-2 and TRBJ2-3, with 12 positions matching TRBD2. Trimming removed 2 bases from V and 4 bases from J; junction bases left unmatched: 4. Germline CDR1 reads SGHTA; CDR2 reads FQGNSA. The CDR3 has 16 amino acids. For the CDR3, the DNA is TGTGCCAGCAGCTTAAGACTAGCGGGAGTATCAGATACGCAGTATTTT. Translating it yields CASSLRLAGVSDTQYF.

This clone turned up a few times. CDR3 protein: CASSPWDNTGEQYF. In nucleotides, the CDR3 is TGTGCCAGCTCACCGTGGGACAATACCGGCGAGCAGTACTTC. This chain joins TRBV18 and TRBJ2-7, with a weak D call TRBD1 (6 bases). The V gene lost 3 bases and the J gene lost 6 bases, with 15 bases spanning the gap. Germline CDR1 KGHSH, CDR2 LQKENI. The CDR3 loop spans 14 amino acids.

There are a few counts of this clone. The chain links TRBV5-4 to TRBJ1-1; perhaps TRBD1 as D (6 bases). Deletions cut 3 bases from V and 3 bases from J, with 9 bases between. The germline CDR1 and CDR2 sequences are SGHNT and YYREEE (reference sequence). The CDR3 covers 13 residues. The CDR3 nucleotides read TGTGCCAGCAGCTGGGACACTCACACTGAAGCTTTCTTT. Amino acid sequence: CASSWDTHTEAFF.

This clone was counted between two and nine times. The chain combines TRBV6-5 with TRBJ2-5; TRBD1 might be the D (6 bases). The CDR3 is 16 amino acids. Germline V lookup: CDR1 MNHEY, CDR2 SVGAGI. The V end was cut by 0 bases, the J end by 4 bases, with 15 bases between. As DNA, the CDR3 is TGTGCCAGCAGTTACTCGGGGGACACTCTGGGAGAGACCCAGTACTTC. This encodes CASSYSGDTLGETQYF.

This chain uses TRBV15 with TRBJ2-2; 8 bases match TRBD2. The CDR3 sequence is 16 residues long. Germline CDR1 is LNHNV and CDR2 is YYDKDF (reference sequence). J gave up 6 bases and V 0 bases, and 6 bases lay outside the gene matches. CDR3 coding DNA: TGTGCCACCAGCAGAGATGCGGGTAGCGGGGCCGGGGAGCTGTTTTTT. Its translation is CATSRDAGSGAGELFF.

The chain recombines TRBV6-5 with TRBJ1-5; maybe TRBD1 (5 bases). In germline, CDR1 is MNHEY, CDR2 SVGAGI. This CDR3 comprises 15 residues. V was clipped by 2 bases and J by 2 bases, with 10 bases between them. The CDR3 bases are TGTGCCAGCAGTTACAGGGGACTGGGCAATCAGCCCCAGCATTTT. It codes for CASSYRGLGNQPQHF.

This clone was seen only a few times. This chain joins TRBV5-1 and TRBJ1-1; TRBD1 matches 11 bases. Germline V lookup: CDR1 SGHRS, CDR2 YFSETQ. CDR3 length: 16 amino acids. The V gene end was trimmed by 1 base and the J gene end by 5 bases; junction bases not matched to a gene: 7. The CDR3 bases are TGCGCCAGCAGCTTGCCCGGGACAGGGGGAAGGACTGAAGCTTTCTTT. Translated: CASSLPGTGGRTEAFF.

The chain employs TRBV4-1 and TRBJ1-1; tentatively, D is TRBD1 (6 bases). This CDR3 is built from 15 residues. Trimming pared 1 base from V and 0 bases from J, leaving 9 bases between. Germline loops: CDR1 MGHRA, CDR2 YSYEKL. This CDR3 reads CASSQGGQMNTEAFF. CDR3 DNA: TGCGCCAGCAGCCAAGGGGGGCAGATGAACACTGAAGCTTTCTTT.

The chain joins TRBV7-2 to TRBJ2-7; 8 nucleotides agree with TRBD1. The CDR3 length is 17 residues. Germline CDR1 is SGHTA and CDR2 is FQGNSA. The V gene end was trimmed by 5 bases and the J gene end by 3 bases; junction bases not matched to a gene: 15. CDR3 sequence (DNA): TGTGCCAGCAGCATAGGGACAGGAGTGGGCTTAGGCTACGAGCAGTACTTC. Translated, it gives CASSIGTGVGLGYEQYF.

This sequence joins TRBV9 and TRBJ2-3; perhaps TRBD2 as D (5 bases). Germline V gives CDR1 SGDLS, CDR2 YYNGEE. This CDR3 is built from 18 residues. Trimming removed 4 bases at V and 9 bases at J, with 30 bases between. The DNA for the CDR3 is TGTGCCAGCAGCCTAAGTATTCCCACTAGTCATACACCGGTAACGCAGTATTTT. It codes for CASSLSIPTSHTPVTQYF.

The chain couples TRBV18 to TRBJ1-1; D gene ambiguous. Germline CDR1 reads KGHSH; CDR2 reads LQKENI. This CDR3 has 14 amino acids. Trimming pared 3 bases from V and 1 base from J, leaving 9 bases between. CDR3 region: CASSPLEGNTEAFF. CDR3 DNA sequence: TGTGCCAGCTCACCCCTAGAGGGGAACACTGAAGCTTTCTTT.

In DNA, the CDR3 is TGTGCCAGCTTAAGGGAGCGGGAGCAGTTCTTC. Translating it yields CASLREREQFF. The rearrangement joins TRBV7-9 to TRBJ2-1; TRBD2 might be the D (5 bases). The V gene's germline CDR1 is SEHNR and CDR2 FQNEAQ (reference sequence). CDR3 length: 11 amino acids. V shed 8 bases and J shed 10 bases, with 12 bases lying between them.

A note on this clone: Other nucleotide sequences from this sample produce the same CDR3. The V call is TRBV9, the J call TRBJ2-1, with TRBD2 identical over 9 bases. The V and J ends lost 3 bases and 2 bases, in that order; junction bases with no gene match: 3. The CDR3 totals 15 residues. Germline CDR1 and CDR2: SGDLS and YYNGEE. The CDR3: CASSAAGGPYNEQFF. The CDR3 DNA reads as TGTGCCAGCAGCGCAGCGGGAGGACCCTACAATGAGCAGTTCTTC.

The chain combines TRBV18 with TRBJ1-3, with 9 bases lining up with TRBD1. Germline CDR1 and CDR2: KGHSH and LQKENI. The V gene end was trimmed by 3 bases and the J gene end by 2 bases; junction bases not matched to a gene: 2. The CDR3 extends over 15 amino acids. The CDR3 DNA sequence: TGTGCCAGCTCACCGTGGACAGGGGCTGGAAACACCATATATTTT. Protein: CASSPWTGAGNTIYF.

This chain links TRBV9 with TRBJ2-3, with a possible D match to TRBD1 (6 bases). CDR3 size: 12 residues. V was clipped by 4 bases and J by 4 bases, with 7 bases between them. Germline V gene sequence: CDR1 SGDLS, CDR2 YYNGEE. CDR3 loop: CASSPGADTQYF. CDR3 DNA sequence: TGTGCCAGCAGCCCAGGGGCAGATACGCAGTATTTT.

This clone was seen more than once but under ten times. The chain carries TRBV7-2 and TRBJ2-7, with a possible D match to TRBD2 (7 bases). This CDR3 has 15 amino acids. From germline, CDR1 is SGHTA and CDR2 FQGNSA. V was shortened by 1 base and J by 2 bases, with 12 bases between the two germline ends. In DNA, the CDR3 is TGTGCCAGCAGCTTAGGGCGAGGGGGGGCCTACGAGCAGTACTTC. Translated, it gives CASSLGRGGAYEQYF.